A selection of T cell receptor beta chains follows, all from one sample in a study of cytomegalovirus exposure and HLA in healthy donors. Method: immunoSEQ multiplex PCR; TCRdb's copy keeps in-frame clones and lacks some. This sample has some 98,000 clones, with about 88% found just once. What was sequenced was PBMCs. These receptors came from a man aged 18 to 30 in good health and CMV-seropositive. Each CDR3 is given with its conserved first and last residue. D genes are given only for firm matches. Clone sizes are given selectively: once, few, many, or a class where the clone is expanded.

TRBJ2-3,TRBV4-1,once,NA,TGCGCCAGCAGCCAAGATTCTGGGCAGGGTGGCAGGAATACGCAGTATTTT,CASSQDSGQGGRNTQYF
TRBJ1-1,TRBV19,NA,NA,TGTGCCAGTAGTATTTCGAGGAGCACTGAAGCTTTCTTT,CASSISRSTEAFF
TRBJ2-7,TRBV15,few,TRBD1,TGTGCCACCAGCGGGACAGGGCACTACGAGCAGTACTTC,CATSGTGHYEQYF
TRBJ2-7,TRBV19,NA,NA,TGTGCCAGTAGTCTGTCCGGTGGGGGGTTCTGGTACGAGCAGTACTTC,CASSLSGGGFWYEQYF
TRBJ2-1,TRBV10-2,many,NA,TGCGCCAGCAGTGAGTCGCGGCCCGGGTCCAATGAGCAGTTCTTC,CASSESRPGSNEQFF
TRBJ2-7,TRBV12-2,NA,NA,TGTGCAAGTGGCCCTCCCTCCTACGAGCAGTACTTC,CASGPPSYEQYF
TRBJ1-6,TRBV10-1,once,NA,TGCGCCAGCCTAGGGGCAGGCAGCTCCTATAATTCACCCCTCCACTTT,CASLGAGSSYNSPLHF
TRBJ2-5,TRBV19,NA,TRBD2,TGTGCCAGTAGTATAGGAGGACTAGCTCAAGAGACCCAGTACTTC,CASSIGGLAQETQYF
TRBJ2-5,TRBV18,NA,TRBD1,TGTGCCAGCTCACCACCCCGGACAGGGGAGACCCAGTACTTC,CASSPPRTGETQYF
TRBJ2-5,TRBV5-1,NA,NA,TGCGCCAGCAGCTTGGGTGGACAGTTACCCGCGTACCAAGAGACCCAGTACTTC,CASSLGGQLPAYQETQYF
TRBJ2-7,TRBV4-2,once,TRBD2,TGTGCCAGCAGCCAACTAGCGGGACGGTACGAGCAGTACTTC,CASSQLAGRYEQYF
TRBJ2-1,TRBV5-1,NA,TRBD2,TGCGCCAGCAGCTTGGGACTAGCGGTCCGTGAGCAGTTCTTC,CASSLGLAVREQFF
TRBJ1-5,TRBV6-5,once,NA,TGTGCCAGCAGTTACTCGTTGGCAGGCAATCAGCCCCAGCATTTT,CASSYSLAGNQPQHF
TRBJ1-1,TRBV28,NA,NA,TGTGCCAGCAGTTTTTCCTTACAAGAAGCTTTCTTT,CASSFSLQEAFF
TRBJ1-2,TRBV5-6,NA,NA,TGTGCCAGCAGCCCACCGGGAACCTATGTCTATGGCTACACCTTC,CASSPPGTYVYGYTF
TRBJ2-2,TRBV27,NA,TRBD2,TGTGCCAGCAGTTTACATAGCGGGACCACCGGGGAGCTGTTTTTT,CASSLHSGTTGELFF
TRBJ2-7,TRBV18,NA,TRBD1,TGTGCCAGCTCACCCGAACAGGGGGCCTACTACGAGCAGTACTTC,CASSPEQGAYYEQYF
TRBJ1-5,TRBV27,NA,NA,TGTGCCAGCAGTTTCGTAAATCAGCCCCAGCATTTT,CASSFVNQPQHF
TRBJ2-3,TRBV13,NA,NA,TGTGCCAGCAGCATAAGACAGACAGATACGCAGTATTTT,CASSIRQTDTQYF
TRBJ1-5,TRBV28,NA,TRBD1,TGTGCCAGCAGTGGACGGGACAGGGCTTTACAGCCCCAGCATTTT,CASSGRDRALQPQHF
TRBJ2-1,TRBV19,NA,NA,TGTGCCAGTAGTATAGGACTACCTCGGAATGAGCAGTTCTTC,CASSIGLPRNEQFF
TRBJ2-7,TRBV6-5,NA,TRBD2,TGTGCCAGCAGTTTCGGTGCTCTAGCGGGAGAGTACGAGCAGTACTTC,CASSFGALAGEYEQYF
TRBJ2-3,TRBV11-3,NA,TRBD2,TGTGCCAGCAGCACCGGGACTAGCGGAGATACGCAGTATTTT,CASSTGTSGDTQYF
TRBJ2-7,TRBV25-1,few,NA,TGTGCCAGCAGGAGCTCCTACGAGCAGTACTTC,CASRSSYEQYF
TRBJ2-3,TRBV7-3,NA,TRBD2,TGTGCCAGCAGCTTTTATTTGGAGGTAGCGGGACATAGCGCAGATACGCAGTATTTT,CASSFYLEVAGHSADTQYF
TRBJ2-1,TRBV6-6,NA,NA,TGTGCCAGCAGTTACTCGAACGGTGAGCAGTTCTTC,CASSYSNGEQFF
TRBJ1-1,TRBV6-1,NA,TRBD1,TGTGCACTAAAAGACAGGGATTCGTACACTGAAGCTTTCTTT,CALKDRDSYTEAFF